The following is a T cell receptor beta chain sequence with its context. The data were taken from a study of shared T cell receptors in the human thymus. Germline loops: CDR1 SGHDT, CDR2 YYEEEE. This CDR3 comprises 15 residues. V lost 4 bases to trimming and J lost 5 bases, with 19 bases between them. Sequencing was performed with immunoSEQ multiplex PCR; in TCRdb, only in-frame clones are kept and a portion is missing. The table has 450,000 to 650,000 clones, around 78% seen once. These sequences were also reported in another study, on human thymus T cells. As reported in that work: Corrective surgery for congenital heart defects was being performed on the healthy Finnish infants who served as donors. Thymic samples were excised during corrective heart operations. In thymic and blood repertoires alike, V and J usage looked biased. A high degree of thymic repertoire overlap among unrelated individuals was reported in related research.

Material for sequencing was thymocytes. This chain connects TRBV5-6 to TRBJ2-7; perhaps TRBD2 as D (5 bases). This TCR derives from a boy under two years old with a congenital heart defect. The DNA of the CDR3 is TGTGCCAGCAGCCTCCTCTGGGCGGGTCGGGACGAGCAGTACTTC. Translation: CASSLLWAGRDEQYF.